Listed below are T cell receptor beta chains from one sample, sequenced in a study of shared clonotypes between healthy human individuals. Repertoires were generated with immunoSEQ multiplex PCR, while TCRdb's copy carries only in-frame clones and drops some. Here the sample spans around 1.9 million clones, more than 85% being singletons. Specimen: naive CD8+ T cells from PBMCs. Every receptor here comes from a man in his late teens or twenties in good health. Some clones in this sample may be carry-over from other donors' samples. Both conserved end residues are part of each CDR3. The D gene is left open where the match is weak. A clone size is listed for some rows: how often the clone was seen (once, few, many), or a class if it is expanded.

d_gene,j_gene,v_gene,len,abundance,CDR3nt,CDR3aa
TRBD2,TRBJ2-1,TRBV27,15,-,TGTGCCAGCAGTTTAATACTAGCGGGAAGTCATGAGCAGTTCTTC,CASSLILAGSHEQFF
TRBD1,TRBJ2-7,TRBV28,14,-,TGTGCCAGCAGTTTGGGACAGGGGGCCTACGAGCAGTACTTC,CASSLGQGAYEQYF
-,TRBJ2-1,TRBV28,16,-,TGTGCCAGCATGTTTAGTACGCACCCCTCCTACAATGAGCAGTTCTTC,CASMFSTHPSYNEQFF
-,TRBJ2-3,TRBV14,12,-,TGTGCCAGCAGCGACCTTTCAGATACGCAGTATTTT,CASSDLSDTQYF
-,TRBJ2-7,TRBV27,14,-,TGTGCCAGCAGTTTGCAGGACCCCTCCTACGAGCAGTACTTC,CASSLQDPSYEQYF
TRBD1,TRBJ1-1,TRBV11-2,15,-,TGTGCCAGCAGCTTACCGGGACAGTGGAGCACTGAAGCTTTCTTT,CASSLPGQWSTEAFF
-,TRBJ2-7,TRBV7-9,15,few,TGTGCCAGCAGCTGGGAGGGGGCGGGCCCCTACGAGCAGTACTTC,CASSWEGAGPYEQYF
-,TRBJ1-3,TRBV1,19,-,TGCACCAGCAGCCAAGATTCCCCGCCCAGACACTCCTCTGGAAACACCATATATTTT,CTSSQDSPPRHSSGNTIYF
TRBD1,TRBJ2-7,TRBV10-3,13,-,TGTGCCATCAGTGACGGGACAGGGTACGAGCAGTACTTC,CAISDGTGYEQYF
TRBD1,TRBJ1-2,TRBV5-4,16,-,TGTGCCAGCAGGTCCCCGGGACAGGGGAGCAACTATGGCTACACCTTC,CASRSPGQGSNYGYTF
-,TRBJ1-2,TRBV6-5,13,-,TGTGCCAGCAGTTACGGGGACGGCTATGGCTACACCTTC,CASSYGDGYGYTF
TRBD1,TRBJ1-2,TRBV29-1,14,-,TGCAGCGTTGTTAACACAGGGGCTCCGGCTGGCTACACCTTC,CSVVNTGAPAGYTF
TRBD2,TRBJ2-7,TRBV11-2,16,-,TGTGCCAGCAGCCGCCCCTGGGGACTAGCGGACTACGAGCAGTACTTC,CASSRPWGLADYEQYF
TRBD1,TRBJ1-2,TRBV19,14,-,TGTGCCAGTAGTTTGTTCGGGACAGTAGATGGCTACACCTTC,CASSLFGTVDGYTF
-,TRBJ2-1,TRBV11-2,18,-,TGTGCCAGCAGCTTAGACCCTATCCCCAGGGGATTAAGCAATGAGCAGTTCTTC,CASSLDPIPRGLSNEQFF
-,TRBJ2-7,TRBV28,14,-,TGTGCCAGCAGCGCCCGGACAGTGGCCGACGAGCAGTACTTC,CASSARTVADEQYF
TRBD2,TRBJ2-7,TRBV9,14,-,TGTGCCAGCAGCGTAGCCGGCGGGGGGGACGAGCAGTACTTC,CASSVAGGGDEQYF
-,TRBJ2-7,TRBV13,15,-,TGTGCCAGCAGCCCTAGTTTAAGGGGGTCTCGGGAGCAGTACTTC,CASSPSLRGSREQYF
-,TRBJ2-5,TRBV18,16,-,TGTGCCAGCTCACGTCGGTCTAGCCAGATGGGGGAGACCCAGTACTTC,CASSRRSSQMGETQYF
TRBD1,TRBJ2-1,TRBV7-3,18,-,TGTGCCAGCAGCTCGTTGGACAGGGAAGGTGAGTCCTACAATGAGCAGTTCTTC,CASSSLDREGESYNEQFF